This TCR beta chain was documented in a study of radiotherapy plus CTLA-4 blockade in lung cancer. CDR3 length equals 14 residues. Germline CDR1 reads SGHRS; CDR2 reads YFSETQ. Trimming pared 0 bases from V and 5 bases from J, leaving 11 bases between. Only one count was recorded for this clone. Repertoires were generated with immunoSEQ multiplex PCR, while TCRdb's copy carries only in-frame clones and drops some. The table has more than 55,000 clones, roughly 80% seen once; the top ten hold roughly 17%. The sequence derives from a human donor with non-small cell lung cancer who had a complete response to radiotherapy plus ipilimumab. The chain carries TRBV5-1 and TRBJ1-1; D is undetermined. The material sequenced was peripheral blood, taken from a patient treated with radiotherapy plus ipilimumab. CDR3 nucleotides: TGCGCCAGCAGCTTGGCCAGTGCGGAGACTGAAGCTTTCTTT. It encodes CASSLASAETEAFF.